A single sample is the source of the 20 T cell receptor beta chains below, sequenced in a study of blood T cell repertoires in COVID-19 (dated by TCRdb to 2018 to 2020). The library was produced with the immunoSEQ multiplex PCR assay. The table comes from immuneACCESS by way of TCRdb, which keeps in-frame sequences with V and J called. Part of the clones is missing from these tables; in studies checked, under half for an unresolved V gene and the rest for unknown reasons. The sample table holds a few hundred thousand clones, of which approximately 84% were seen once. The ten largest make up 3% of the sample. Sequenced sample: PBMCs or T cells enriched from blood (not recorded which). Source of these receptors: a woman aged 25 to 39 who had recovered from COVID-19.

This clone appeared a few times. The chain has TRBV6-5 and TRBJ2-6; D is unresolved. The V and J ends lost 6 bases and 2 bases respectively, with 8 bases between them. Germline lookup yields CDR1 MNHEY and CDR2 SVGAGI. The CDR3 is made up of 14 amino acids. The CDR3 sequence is CASSPGAGANVLTF. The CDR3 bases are TGTGCCAGCAGCCCGGGTGCTGGGGCCAACGTCCTGACTTTC.

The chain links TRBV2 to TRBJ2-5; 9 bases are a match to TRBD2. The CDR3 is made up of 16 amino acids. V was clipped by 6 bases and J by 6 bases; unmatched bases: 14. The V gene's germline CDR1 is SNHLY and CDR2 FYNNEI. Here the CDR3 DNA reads TGTGCCAGCAGCAAAAGTCGCGGGAGGGCCAGTAAGACCCAGTACTTC. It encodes CASSKSRGRASKTQYF.

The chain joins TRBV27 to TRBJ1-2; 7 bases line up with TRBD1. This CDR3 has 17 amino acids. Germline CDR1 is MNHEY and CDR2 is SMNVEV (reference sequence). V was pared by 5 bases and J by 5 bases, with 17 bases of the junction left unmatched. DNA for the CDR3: TGTGCCAGCAGTCCACGTCCGACAGGGATAATAGGGTATGGCTACACCTTC. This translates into CASSPRPTGIIGYGYTF.

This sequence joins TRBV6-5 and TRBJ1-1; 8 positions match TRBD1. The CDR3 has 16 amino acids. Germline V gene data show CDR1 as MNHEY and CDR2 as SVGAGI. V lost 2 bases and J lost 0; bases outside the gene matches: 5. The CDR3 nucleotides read TGTGCCAGCAGTTACCGAGAGACAGGGGTGAACACTGAAGCTTTCTTT. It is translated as CASSYRETGVNTEAFF.

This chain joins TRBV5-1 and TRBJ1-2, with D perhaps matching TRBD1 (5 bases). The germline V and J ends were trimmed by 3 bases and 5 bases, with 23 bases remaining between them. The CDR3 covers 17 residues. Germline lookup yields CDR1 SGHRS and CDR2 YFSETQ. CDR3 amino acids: CASSYGAGGTGRYGYTF. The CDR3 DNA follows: TGCGCCAGCAGCTACGGGGCGGGGGGAACGGGTCGGTATGGCTACACCTTC. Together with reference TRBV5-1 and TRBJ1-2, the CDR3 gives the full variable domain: KAGVTQTPRYLIKTRGQQVTLSCSPISGHRSVSWYQQTPGQGLQFLFEYFSETQRNKGNFPGRFSGRQFSNSRSEMNVSTLELGDSALYLCASSYGAGGTGRYGYTFGSGTRLTVV.

The CDR3 is CASSLGHSSGANVLTF. The CDR3 bases are TGTGCCAGCAGCTTAGGTCACAGCTCTGGGGCCAACGTCCTGACTTTC. The genes are TRBV13 and TRBJ2-6; unclear D gene. The length of the CDR3 is 16 residues. V gave up 0 bases and J gave up 0 bases, with 6 bases separating them. The V gene's germline CDR1 is PRHDT and CDR2 FYEKMQ (reference sequence).

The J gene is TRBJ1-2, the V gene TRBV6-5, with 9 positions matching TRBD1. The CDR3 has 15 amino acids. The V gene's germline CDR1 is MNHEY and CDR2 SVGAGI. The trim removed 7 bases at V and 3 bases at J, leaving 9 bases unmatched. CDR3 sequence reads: CASKIQGARDYGYTF. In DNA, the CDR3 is TGTGCCAGCAAGATACAGGGGGCGCGAGACTATGGCTACACCTTC.

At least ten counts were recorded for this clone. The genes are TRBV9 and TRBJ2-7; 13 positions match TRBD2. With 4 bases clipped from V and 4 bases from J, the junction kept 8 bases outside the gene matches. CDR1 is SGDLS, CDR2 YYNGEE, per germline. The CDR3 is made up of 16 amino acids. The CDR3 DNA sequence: TGTGCCAGCAGCCCCGGGGAGGGACTAGCGGGATACGAGCAGTACTTC. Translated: CASSPGEGLAGYEQYF.

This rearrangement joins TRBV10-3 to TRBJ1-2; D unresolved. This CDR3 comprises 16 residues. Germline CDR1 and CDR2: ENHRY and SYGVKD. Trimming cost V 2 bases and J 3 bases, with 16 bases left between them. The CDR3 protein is CAISEGQANLHYGYTF. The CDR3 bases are TGTGCCATCAGTGAGGGGCAGGCCAACCTTCACTATGGCTACACCTTC.

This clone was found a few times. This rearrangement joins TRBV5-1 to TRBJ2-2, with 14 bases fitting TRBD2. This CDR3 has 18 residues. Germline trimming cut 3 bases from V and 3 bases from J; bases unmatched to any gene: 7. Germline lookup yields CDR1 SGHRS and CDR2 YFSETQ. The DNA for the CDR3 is TGCGCCAGCAGCTACCAGGGACTAGCGGGAGTGTACACCGGGGAGCTGTTTTTT. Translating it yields CASSYQGLAGVYTGELFF.

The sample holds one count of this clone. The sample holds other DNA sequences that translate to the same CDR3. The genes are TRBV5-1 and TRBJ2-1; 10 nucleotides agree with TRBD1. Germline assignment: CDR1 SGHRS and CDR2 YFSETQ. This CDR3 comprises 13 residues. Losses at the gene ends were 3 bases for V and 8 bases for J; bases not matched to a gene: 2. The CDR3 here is CASSSGTGDEQFF. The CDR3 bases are TGCGCCAGCAGCTCCGGGACAGGGGATGAGCAGTTCTTC. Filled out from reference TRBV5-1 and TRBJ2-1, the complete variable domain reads KAGVTQTPRYLIKTRGQQVTLSCSPISGHRSVSWYQQTPGQGLQFLFEYFSETQRNKGNFPGRFSGRQFSNSRSEMNVSTLELGDSALYLCASSSGTGDEQFFGPGTRLTVL.

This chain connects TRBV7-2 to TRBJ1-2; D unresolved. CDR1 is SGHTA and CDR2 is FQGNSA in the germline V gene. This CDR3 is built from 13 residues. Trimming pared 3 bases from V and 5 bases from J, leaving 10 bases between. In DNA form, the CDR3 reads TGTGCCAGCAGCTTGAACAGCCAGTATGGCTACACCTTC. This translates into CASSLNSQYGYTF.

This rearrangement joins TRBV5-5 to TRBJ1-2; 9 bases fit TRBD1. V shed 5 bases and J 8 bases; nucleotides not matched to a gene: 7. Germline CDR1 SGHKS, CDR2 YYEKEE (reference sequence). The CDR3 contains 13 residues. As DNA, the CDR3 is TGTGCCAGCAGGCCGGGACAGGGAAGGGGCTACACCTTC. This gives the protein CASRPGQGRGYTF. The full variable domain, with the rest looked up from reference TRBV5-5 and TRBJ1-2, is DAGVTQSPTHLIKTRGQQVTLRCSPISGHKSVSWYQQVLGQGPQFIFQYYEKEERGRGNFPDRFSARQFPNYSSELNVNALLLGDSALYLCASRPGQGRGYTFGSGTRLTVV.

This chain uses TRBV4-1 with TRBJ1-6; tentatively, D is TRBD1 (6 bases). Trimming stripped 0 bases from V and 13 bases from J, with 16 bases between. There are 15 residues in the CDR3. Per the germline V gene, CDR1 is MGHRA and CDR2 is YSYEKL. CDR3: CASSQDADRGRPLHF. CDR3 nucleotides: TGCGCCAGCAGCCAAGATGCGGACAGAGGGCGCCCCCTCCACTTT.

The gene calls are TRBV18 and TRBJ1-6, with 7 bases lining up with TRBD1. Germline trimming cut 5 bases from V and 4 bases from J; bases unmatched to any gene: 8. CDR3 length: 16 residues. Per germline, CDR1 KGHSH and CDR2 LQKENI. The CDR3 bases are TGTGCCAGCTCATACCAGGGGACAGTTTATAATTCACCCCTCCACTTT. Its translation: CASSYQGTVYNSPLHF. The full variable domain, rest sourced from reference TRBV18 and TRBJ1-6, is NAGVMQNPRHLVRRRGQEARLRCSPMKGHSHVYWYRQLPEEGLKFMVYLQKENIIDESGMPKERFSAEFPKEGPSILRIQQVVRGDSAAYFCASSYQGTVYNSPLHFGNGTRLTVT.

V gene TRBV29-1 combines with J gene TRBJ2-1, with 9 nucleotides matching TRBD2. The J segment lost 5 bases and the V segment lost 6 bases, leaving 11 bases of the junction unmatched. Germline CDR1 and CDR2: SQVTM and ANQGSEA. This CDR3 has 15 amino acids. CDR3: CSVAPTSGPDNEQFF. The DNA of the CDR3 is TGCAGCGTCGCACCTACTAGCGGGCCTGACAATGAGCAGTTCTTC.

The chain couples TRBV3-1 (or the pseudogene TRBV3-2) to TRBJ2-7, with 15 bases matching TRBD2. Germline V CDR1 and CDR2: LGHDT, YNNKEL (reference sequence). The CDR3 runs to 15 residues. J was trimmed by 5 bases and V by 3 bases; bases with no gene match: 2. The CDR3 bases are TGTGCCAGCAGCCAGGGACTAGCGGGAGGAAACGAGCAGTACTTC. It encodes CASSQGLAGGNEQYF.

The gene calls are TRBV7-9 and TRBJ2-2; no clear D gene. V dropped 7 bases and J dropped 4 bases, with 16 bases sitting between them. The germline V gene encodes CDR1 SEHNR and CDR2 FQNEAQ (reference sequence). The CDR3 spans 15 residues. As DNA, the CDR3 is TGTGCCAGCACCTCTTCCCACTACCCCACCGGGGAGCTGTTTTTT. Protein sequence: CASTSSHYPTGELFF.

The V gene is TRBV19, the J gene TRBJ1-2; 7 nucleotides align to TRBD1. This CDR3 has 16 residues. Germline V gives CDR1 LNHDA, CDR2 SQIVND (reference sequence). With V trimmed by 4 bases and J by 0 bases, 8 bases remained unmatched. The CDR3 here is CASSTLTGTANYGYTF. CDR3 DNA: TGTGCCAGTAGTACCCTGACAGGGACCGCTAACTATGGCTACACCTTC.

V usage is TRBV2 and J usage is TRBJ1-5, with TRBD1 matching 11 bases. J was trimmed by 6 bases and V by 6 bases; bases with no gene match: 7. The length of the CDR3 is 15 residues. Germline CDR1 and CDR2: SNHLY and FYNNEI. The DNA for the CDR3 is TGTGCCAGCAGGGGGGGACAGGGGGTGAGTCAGCCCCAGCATTTT. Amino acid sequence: CASRGGQGVSQPQHF.